Detailed here is one T cell receptor beta chain. Original analysis: Amplified reference gene primers provided the basis for estimating nucleated cell counts. Some clones are missing from TCRdb's copy, which holds only in-frame ones; the method was immunoSEQ multiplex PCR. The D gene and trimming were derived from the DNA, and the V and J assignments and clone size from that table. The sample shows over 200,000 clones, 88% of them seen only once. These data are taken from a study of blood T cell repertoires in COVID-19. Looking at the study overall: Samples of COVID-19 (acute and convalescent) were obtained from the United States, Italy and Spain. The analysed material was cDNA or gDNA that came from T cells, B-cell-depleted T cells, or PBMCs.

Sequenced sample: peripheral blood. This TCR was recovered from a woman younger than 45 with acute or convalescent COVID-19.

CDR3 bases: TGTGCCAGTAGTATACTCCAGGGGGCGAGTACAGCTAACTATGGCTACACCTTC. Translated, it gives CASSILQGASTANYGYTF. This chain links TRBV19 with TRBJ1-2, with TRBD1 matching over 8 bases. This CDR3 contains 18 residues. Germline lookup yields CDR1 LNHDA and CDR2 SQIVND (reference sequence). J lost 0 bases, V lost 2 bases, and 11 bases had no gene match.